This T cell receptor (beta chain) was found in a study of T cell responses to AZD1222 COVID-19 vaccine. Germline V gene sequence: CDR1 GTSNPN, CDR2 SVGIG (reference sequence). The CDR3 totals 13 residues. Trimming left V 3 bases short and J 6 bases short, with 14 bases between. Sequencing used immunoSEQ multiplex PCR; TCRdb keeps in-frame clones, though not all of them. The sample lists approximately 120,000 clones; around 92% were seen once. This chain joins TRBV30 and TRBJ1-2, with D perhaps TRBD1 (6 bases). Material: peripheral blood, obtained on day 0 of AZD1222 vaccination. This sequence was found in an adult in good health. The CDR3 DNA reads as TGTGCCTGGAGCTTAAAACAGGGTGATGGCTACACCTTC. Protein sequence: CAWSLKQGDGYTF.